This T cell receptor (beta chain) is drawn from a study of blood T cells in healthy people across ages. Drawn from each donor were roughly 10 milliliters of peripheral blood. Isolation per sample recovered at least 7 million PBMCs. With each sample, at least 5 micrograms of total RNA were extracted. A second PCR, run for about 7 to 11 cycles, used a sample-barcoded 5' primer plus a J-beta primer mix. MiXCR, run by TCRdb on the 5' RACE reads, gives a single entry per CDR3 protein. This sample has under 1,100,000 distinct CDR3 sequences, with approximately 25% found just once. V shed 4 bases, J shed 5 bases, and the junction held 11 bases outside the gene matches. The CDR3 runs 16 residues. This clonotype was seen more than once but under ten times. These same data were also listed under a study on T cells of mothers and their children. That report notes: Similar effects of thymic selection on TCR recombination output were recorded in related and unrelated pairs.

This clonotype was sampled from a girl aged 2-10 years in good health. Sequenced input: blood. The chain uses TRBV6-7 and TRBJ2-4; 7 bases are a match to TRBD1. TRBV6-7 falls under the ORF class, with uncertain function. CDR3 nucleotides: TGTGCCAGCAGTTCCGGACAGGAGCTCCTAGAAAACATTCAGTACTTC. It is translated as CASSSGQELLENIQYF.